These T cell receptor beta chains were read from a single sample in a study of T cells in Graves' hyperthyroidism and ophthalmopathy. Each CDR3 protein is one row after TCRdb ran MiXCR on the multiplex PCR reads. The sample consists of about 680,000 distinct CDR3 sequences, just over 35% of them appearing once. The specimen sequenced was blood. All receptors derive from a woman between 40 and 55 years old with Graves' hyperthyroidism. CDR3s include the opening cysteine and the closing phenylalanine or tryptophan. D genes are given only for firm matches. Not all rows give a size; the values are once, few, many and, for expanded clones, a class.

CDR3aa: CASKPALGTEAFF
CDR3nt: TGTGCCAGCAAACCAGCTTTAGGCACTGAAGCTTTCTTT
abundance: NA
j_gene: TRBJ1-1
v_gene: TRBV6-1
d_gene: NA

CDR3aa: CGASGTGGRRMDTEAFF
CDR3nt: TGCGGCGCTTCCGGGACAGGGGGCAGGAGGATGGACACTGAAGCTTTCTTT
abundance: NA
j_gene: TRBJ1-1
v_gene: TRBV29-1
d_gene: TRBD1

CDR3aa: CATSRVRRGNSPLHF
CDR3nt: TGTGCCACCAGCAGAGTCAGAAGGGGGAATTCACCCCTCCACTTT
abundance: NA
j_gene: TRBJ1-6
v_gene: TRBV15
d_gene: NA

CDR3aa: CASRPTQGANVLTF
CDR3nt: TGTGCCAGCAGACCGACCCAGGGGGCCAACGTCCTGACTTTC
abundance: NA
j_gene: TRBJ2-6
v_gene: TRBV7-2
d_gene: NA

CDR3aa: CATILEAGANVLTF
CDR3nt: TGTGCCACCATCCTCGAAGCTGGGGCCAACGTCCTGACTTTC
abundance: many
j_gene: TRBJ2-6
v_gene: TRBV10-3
d_gene: NA

CDR3aa: CASRFGRENSPLHF
CDR3nt: TGTGCCAGCCGATTCGGACGGGAAAATTCACCCCTCCACTTT
abundance: NA
j_gene: TRBJ1-6
v_gene: TRBV7-9
d_gene: NA

CDR3aa: CASLPRQGLATEAFF
CDR3nt: TGTGCCAGCCTTCCGAGACAGGGACTAGCGACTGAAGCTTTCTTT
abundance: many
j_gene: TRBJ1-1
v_gene: TRBV7-9
d_gene: TRBD1

CDR3aa: CASTLGSAIGNTIYF
CDR3nt: TGTGCCAGCACCCTGGGCAGCGCGATTGGAAACACCATATATTTT
abundance: many
j_gene: TRBJ1-3
v_gene: TRBV9
d_gene: NA

CDR3aa: CASSLVGQINYEQYF
CDR3nt: TGTGCCAGCAGCTTAGTGGGACAGATTAACTACGAGCAGTACTTC
abundance: NA
j_gene: TRBJ2-7
v_gene: TRBV7-6
d_gene: TRBD1

CDR3aa: CASSSPGQVNPYEQYF
CDR3nt: TGTGCCAGCAGTTCTCCGGGACAGGTTAACCCCTACGAGCAGTACTTC
abundance: many
j_gene: TRBJ2-7
v_gene: TRBV7-8
d_gene: TRBD1

CDR3aa: CSVVGLAGAFF
CDR3nt: TGCAGCGTCGTGGGACTAGCGGGAGCTTTCTTT
abundance: NA
j_gene: TRBJ1-1
v_gene: TRBV29-1
d_gene: NA

CDR3aa: CSARDWTSGAQETQYF
CDR3nt: TGCAGCGCCCGCGATTGGACTAGCGGGGCCCAAGAGACCCAGTACTTC
abundance: NA
j_gene: TRBJ2-5
v_gene: TRBV29-1
d_gene: TRBD2

CDR3aa: CASSVGTGGAYEQYF
CDR3nt: TGTGCTAGCAGCGTAGGGACAGGGGGTGCTTACGAGCAGTACTTC
abundance: many
j_gene: TRBJ2-7
v_gene: TRBV7-7
d_gene: TRBD1

CDR3aa: CASSFDWLGTGTPSGSNTGELFF
CDR3nt: TGTGCCAGCAGCTTCGATTGGTTGGGGACAGGGACCCCCAGCGGGTCGAACACCGGGGAGCTGTTTTTT
abundance: NA
j_gene: TRBJ2-2
v_gene: TRBV7-2
d_gene: TRBD1

CDR3aa: CAWSAGGAWNSPLHF
CDR3nt: TGTGCCTGGAGTGCAGGGGGCGCGTGGAATTCACCCCTCCACTTT
abundance: NA
j_gene: TRBJ1-6
v_gene: TRBV7-8
d_gene: TRBD1

CDR3aa: CSAWTSYEQYF
CDR3nt: TGCAGTGCTTGGACCTCCTACGAGCAGTACTTC
abundance: NA
j_gene: TRBJ2-7
v_gene: TRBV20-1
d_gene: NA

CDR3aa: CSAHPDRGRLNTEAFF
CDR3nt: TGCAGTGCCCACCCGGACAGGGGGCGCCTGAACACTGAAGCTTTCTTT
abundance: NA
j_gene: TRBJ1-1
v_gene: TRBV20-1
d_gene: TRBD1

CDR3aa: CASSYSMAGASNSPLHF
CDR3nt: TGTGCCAGCAGTTACTCGATGGCGGGGGCCTCTAATTCACCCCTCCACTTT
abundance: few
j_gene: TRBJ1-6
v_gene: TRBV6-2/TRBV6-3
d_gene: NA

CDR3aa: CASSQIHLVGYEQYF
CDR3nt: TGCGCCAGCAGCCAAATTCATCTAGTCGGGTACGAGCAGTACTTC
abundance: NA
j_gene: TRBJ2-7
v_gene: TRBV7-2
d_gene: NA

CDR3aa: CASTIRRGTETQYF
CDR3nt: TGTGCCAGCACCATAAGGAGGGGGACGGAGACCCAGTACTTC
abundance: few
j_gene: TRBJ2-5
v_gene: TRBV12-3/TRBV12-4
d_gene: NA

CDR3aa: CASSYGTVSSGANVLTF
CDR3nt: TGTGCCAGCAGTTACGGGACAGTTAGCTCTGGGGCCAACGTCCTGACTTTC
abundance: NA
j_gene: TRBJ2-6
v_gene: TRBV13
d_gene: TRBD1

CDR3aa: CASGRVSPLHF
CDR3nt: TGTGCCAGCGGCAGGGTCTCACCCCTCCACTTT
abundance: NA
j_gene: TRBJ1-6
v_gene: TRBV28
d_gene: NA

CDR3aa: CASSLDGREYNEQYF
CDR3nt: TGTGCCAGCAGCCTGGACGGGAGGGAGTACAATGAGCAGTACTTC
abundance: NA
j_gene: TRBJ2-7
v_gene: TRBV7-9
d_gene: TRBD2

CDR3aa: CASSPGTVQETQYF
CDR3nt: TGTGCCAGCAGCCCCGGGACAGTCCAAGAGACCCAGTACTTC
abundance: many
j_gene: TRBJ2-5
v_gene: TRBV7-2
d_gene: TRBD1

CDR3aa: CSALTGTVDTEAFF
CDR3nt: TGCAGCGCCTTGACCGGGACAGTTGACACTGAAGCTTTCTTT
abundance: NA
j_gene: TRBJ1-1
v_gene: TRBV29-1
d_gene: TRBD1

CDR3aa: CASSDPVQGSDTQYF
CDR3nt: TGCGCCAGCAGTGACCCCGTACAGGGTTCAGATACGCAGTATTTT
abundance: NA
j_gene: TRBJ2-3
v_gene: TRBV10-2
d_gene: NA

CDR3aa: CASSLPGGVQETQYF
CDR3nt: TGTGCCAGCAGCTTACCGGGCGGGGTACAAGAGACCCAGTACTTC
abundance: NA
j_gene: TRBJ2-5
v_gene: TRBV5-4
d_gene: NA

CDR3aa: CASSYSSPADSGNTIYF
CDR3nt: TGTGCCAGCAGTTACTCGAGCCCCGCAGACTCTGGAAACACCATATATTTT
abundance: NA
j_gene: TRBJ1-3
v_gene: TRBV13
d_gene: NA

CDR3aa: CAGMGRTSNVLTF
CDR3nt: TGTGCCGGTATGGGACGGACTTCCAACGTCCTGACTTTC
abundance: NA
j_gene: TRBJ2-6
v_gene: TRBV19
d_gene: NA

CDR3aa: CASSSLGSEAFF
CDR3nt: TGTGCCAGCAGTTCCCTCGGATCTGAAGCTTTCTTT
abundance: NA
j_gene: TRBJ1-1
v_gene: TRBV27
d_gene: NA

CDR3aa: CSAIAANQETQYF
CDR3nt: TGCAGTGCAATAGCAGCAAACCAAGAGACCCAGTACTTC
abundance: many
j_gene: TRBJ2-5
v_gene: TRBV20-1
d_gene: NA

CDR3aa: CASRQGVRSPLHF
CDR3nt: TGTGCCAGCAGGCAGGGGGTTAGATCACCCCTCCACTTT
abundance: many
j_gene: TRBJ1-6
v_gene: TRBV7-9
d_gene: TRBD1

CDR3aa: CASSLGAELYGYTF
CDR3nt: TGTGCCAGCAGCTTAGGTGCAGAACTCTATGGCTACACCTTC
abundance: many
j_gene: TRBJ1-2
v_gene: TRBV7-9
d_gene: NA

CDR3aa: CASSDTSGTYEQYF
CDR3nt: TGCGCCAGCAGCGATACTAGCGGTACCTACGAGCAGTACTTC
abundance: many
j_gene: TRBJ2-7
v_gene: TRBV10-1
d_gene: TRBD2

CDR3aa: CSARVGPASGEQYF
CDR3nt: TGCAGTGCTAGAGTGGGGCCGGCTTCGGGGGAGCAGTACTTC
abundance: few
j_gene: TRBJ2-7
v_gene: TRBV20-1
d_gene: NA

CDR3aa: CSARALAGKETQYF
CDR3nt: TGCAGTGCTAGAGCACTAGCGGGGAAAGAGACCCAGTACTTC
abundance: NA
j_gene: TRBJ2-5
v_gene: TRBV20-1
d_gene: TRBD2

CDR3aa: CASRQSTQKGTGGSMNTEAFF
CDR3nt: TGTGCCAGCAGACAGTCAACTCAGAAGGGGACAGGAGGCTCCATGAACACTGAAGCTTTCTTT
abundance: NA
j_gene: TRBJ1-1
v_gene: TRBV5-5
d_gene: TRBD1

CDR3aa: CASSPFNPQPNEKLFF
CDR3nt: TGCGCCAGCAGCCCGTTTAATCCCCAGCCTAATGAAAAACTGTTTTTT
abundance: NA
j_gene: TRBJ1-4
v_gene: TRBV5-1
d_gene: NA

CDR3aa: CASSQPTSGKTQYF
CDR3nt: TGCGCCAGCAGCCAACCTACTAGCGGAAAGACCCAGTACTTC
abundance: few
j_gene: TRBJ2-5
v_gene: TRBV4-3
d_gene: TRBD2

CDR3aa: CASSPPSGEKLFF
CDR3nt: TGTGCCAGCAGCCCCCCCTCGGGGGAAAAACTGTTTTTT
abundance: NA
j_gene: TRBJ1-4
v_gene: TRBV9
d_gene: NA

CDR3aa: CASSLGTGDEQYF
CDR3nt: TGTGCCAGCAGCTTGGGGACAGGGGACGAGCAGTACTTC
abundance: many
j_gene: TRBJ2-7
v_gene: TRBV7-2
d_gene: TRBD1